The T cell receptor (beta chain) under discussion was sequenced for a study of long-term antiretroviral therapy in people with HIV. At the survey level, the v3.0 immunoSEQ assay was run. The table came from immunoSEQ multiplex PCR; TCRdb's copy has only in-frame clones and leaves some out. In the table there are roughly 25,000 clones, roughly 88% of which are singletons. This clone was seen a few times. Germline CDR1 is MNHEY and CDR2 is SVGAGI. This CDR3 spans 15 amino acids. The trim removed 8 bases at V and 5 bases at J, leaving 12 bases unmatched. This TCR came from a man in his forties or fifties with HIV. The material was unsorted PBMCs, obtained 3 years after starting antiretroviral therapy. This sequence joins TRBV6-5 and TRBJ1-5, with 7 nucleotides matching TRBD1. The chain's CDR3 is CASSETTGVDQPQHF. The CDR3 bases are TGTGCCAGCTCAGAGACAACAGGGGTAGATCAGCCCCAGCATTTT.